This passage covers 24 T cell receptor beta chains from one sample sequenced in a study of T cell responses to AZD1222 COVID-19 vaccine. Clones were sequenced by immunoSEQ multiplex PCR, and TCRdb holds only the in-frame ones, with some missing. The table includes about 140,000 clones, roughly 90% detected once. Sequencing used peripheral blood, obtained on day 0 of AZD1222 vaccination. All receptors derive from an adult in good health.

The chain joins TRBV7-9 to TRBJ1-1, with 11 bases matching TRBD1. The V and J ends lost 1 base and 7 bases, in that order; junction bases with no gene match: 14. The CDR3 sequence is 18 residues long. Germline CDR1 is SEHNR and CDR2 is FQNEAQ (reference sequence). This CDR3 is CASSLVRGQGALQFEAFF. The CDR3 DNA is TGTGCCAGCAGCTTAGTCCGTGGACAGGGGGCCCTACAATTTGAAGCTTTCTTT.

This clone appeared a few times. The chain joins TRBV7-9 to TRBJ2-7, with TRBD2 as a possible D gene (6 bases). CDR3 length equals 15 residues. Germline CDR1 reads SEHNR; CDR2 reads FQNEAQ (reference sequence). V was clipped by 1 base and J by 0 bases, with 10 bases between them. CDR3 protein: CASSLVRGSSYEQYF. The CDR3 coding sequence is TGTGCCAGCAGCTTAGTCCGGGGGTCCTCCTACGAGCAGTACTTC. Based on the CDR3 plus reference TRBV7-9 and TRBJ2-7, the full variable domain is DTGVSQNPRHKITKRGQNVTFRCDPISEHNRLYWYRQTLGQGPEFLTYFQNEAQLEKSRLLSDRFSAERPKGSFSTLEIQRTEQGDSAMYLCASSLVRGSSYEQYFGPGTRLTVT.

This chain links TRBV5-6 with TRBJ1-1; D is ambiguous. V was shortened by 4 bases and J by 2 bases, with 12 bases between the two germline ends. CDR3 length: 14 amino acids. The V gene's germline CDR1 is SGHDT and CDR2 YYEEEE. CDR3 sequence reads: CASSASAGNTEAFF. The CDR3 DNA is TGTGCCAGCAGCGCCTCGGCAGGAAACACTGAAGCTTTCTTT. Full variable domain (remainder filled in from reference TRBV5-6 and TRBJ1-1): DAGVTQSPTHLIKTRGQQVTLRCSPKSGHDTVSWYQQALGQGPQFIFQYYEEEERQRGNFPDRFSGHQFPNYSSELNVNALLLGDSALYLCASSASAGNTEAFFGQGTRLTVV.

The V call is TRBV4-1, the J call TRBJ1-2; maybe TRBD1 (6 bases). The germline V gene encodes CDR1 MGHRA and CDR2 YSYEKL. The CDR3 has 17 residues. Trimming left V 0 bases short and J 0 bases short, with 14 bases between. CDR3 protein: CASSQDRRAGANYGYTF. CDR3 nucleotide sequence: TGCGCCAGCAGCCAAGATCGGAGGGCAGGGGCTAACTATGGCTACACCTTC.

This chain joins TRBV19 and TRBJ2-3, with 9 nucleotides matching TRBD2. J was trimmed by 2 bases and V by 3 bases; bases with no gene match: 12. Germline V gene lookup returns CDR1 LNHDA and CDR2 SQIVND (reference sequence). The CDR3 is made up of 18 amino acids. In nucleotides, the CDR3 is TGTGCCAGTAGTATTAGGGGTAGACTAGCGGCCTCCACAGATACGCAGTATTTT. Translation gives CASSIRGRLAASTDTQYF.

The CDR3 DNA is TGTGCCAGTAGTCCCACCGGCAGGGTAGTTAAGAATTCACCCCTCCACTTT. Its translation is CASSPTGRVVKNSPLHF. This chain connects TRBV19 to TRBJ1-6; possibly TRBD1 for D (5 bases). The CDR3 extends over 17 amino acids. CDR1 LNHDA and CDR2 SQIVND come from the germline V gene (reference sequence). V lost 5 bases and J lost 7, with 21 bases in between.

The gene calls are TRBV4-1 and TRBJ1-3; the D gene is possibly TRBD1 (6 bases). CDR3 length equals 16 residues. Deletions cut 1 base from V and 0 bases from J, with 10 bases between. The V gene's germline CDR1 is MGHRA and CDR2 YSYEKL. The CDR3 reads CASSQVRGASGNTIYF. The CDR3 DNA follows: TGCGCCAGCAGCCAAGTTAGGGGGGCCTCTGGAAACACCATATATTTT.

This clone was found once. V and J are TRBV19 and TRBJ2-7, with D maybe TRBD2 (6 bases). Germline assignment: CDR1 LNHDA and CDR2 SQIVND (reference sequence). The V gene lost 4 bases and the J gene lost 1 base, with 20 bases spanning the gap. The CDR3 runs to 17 residues. The CDR3, as DNA: TGTGCCAGTAGTAGTCCGGTGGCGGTTGGGGGGTCCTACGAGCAGTACTTC. Protein sequence: CASSSPVAVGGSYEQYF.

V usage is TRBV7-2 and J usage is TRBJ1-1; weak D call: TRBD1 (5 bases). Trimming took off 0 bases at V and 5 bases at J, with 13 bases between the two ends. CDR3 length equals 15 residues. CDR1 and CDR2 from the germline V gene are SGHTA and FQGNSA. CDR3 region: CASSLAGRVGTEAFF. The CDR3 DNA follows: TGTGCCAGCAGCTTAGCTGGCAGGGTAGGGACTGAAGCTTTCTTT.

The chain uses TRBV2 and TRBJ2-2, with TRBD2 matching over 13 bases. The CDR3 spans 17 residues. Unmatched junction bases numbered 9, after V lost 6 bases and J lost 5 bases. In germline, CDR1 is SNHLY, CDR2 FYNNEI. The CDR3 sequence: CASRRLAGGGRTGELFF. CDR3 nucleotide sequence: TGTGCCAGCAGAAGACTAGCGGGGGGCGGGAGGACCGGGGAGCTGTTTTTT. The full variable domain, its missing parts supplied by reference TRBV2 and TRBJ2-2, is EPEVTQTPSHQVTQMGQEVILRCVPISNHLYFYWYRQILGQKVEFLVSFYNNEISEKSEIFDDQFSVERPDGSNFTLKIRSTKLEDSAMYFCASRRLAGGGRTGELFFGEGSRLTVL.

The genes are TRBV3-1 (or the pseudogene TRBV3-2) and TRBJ1-1; TRBD1 might be the D (5 bases). Germline V gene data show CDR1 as LGHDT and CDR2 as YNNKEL (reference sequence). The CDR3 loop spans 14 amino acids. Trimming stripped 0 bases from V and 8 bases from J, with 13 bases between. The CDR3: CASSQEGTRREAFF. CDR3 bases: TGTGCCAGCAGCCAAGAGGGGACCCGAAGGGAAGCTTTCTTT.

The chain combines TRBV14 with TRBJ1-4, with 7 bases identical to TRBD1. The ends lost 1 base at V and 1 base at J; junction bases unmatched: 12. The germline gives CDR1 SGHDN, CDR2 FVKESK. The CDR3 contains 19 residues. The CDR3 is CASSQGLLAGGRTNEKLFF. The CDR3 nucleotides are TGTGCCAGCAGCCAAGGGCTCTTGGCAGGGGGACGAACTAATGAAAAACTGTTTTTT.

V usage is TRBV13 and J usage is TRBJ2-1, with D perhaps matching TRBD1 (6 bases). Between the trimmed V and J ends, which lost 0 bases and 6 bases, there was a span of 12 bases. The CDR3 totals 15 residues. Germline-derived CDR1 and CDR2 are PRHDT and FYEKMQ (reference sequence). The DNA for the CDR3 is TGTGCCAGCAGCTTAGGACAGGGTACGACCAATGAGCAGTTCTTC. It translates to CASSLGQGTTNEQFF.

This rearrangement joins TRBV6-6 to TRBJ2-1; TRBD2 agrees at 14 bases. This CDR3 has 15 amino acids. V was clipped by 6 bases and J by 8 bases; unmatched bases: 6. The germline V gene has CDR1 MNHNY and CDR2 SVGAGI (reference sequence). The CDR3 reads CASRRTSGRIYEQFF. CDR3 DNA: TGTGCCAGCAGACGGACTAGCGGGAGGATCTATGAGCAGTTCTTC.

The count of this clone is one. The chain recombines TRBV10-3 with TRBJ2-1; D ambiguous. The CDR3 runs to 13 residues. V was trimmed by 0 bases and J by 6 bases, leaving 6 bases between them. The germline V gene has CDR1 ENHRY and CDR2 SYGVKD. CDR3 DNA: TGTGCCATCAGTGAGTCGATAGCCAATGAGCAGTTCTTC. Translating gives CAISESIANEQFF.

The chain employs TRBV10-2 and TRBJ2-2, with 7 nucleotides matching TRBD2. Germline V gene sequence: CDR1 WSHSY, CDR2 SAAADI. The CDR3 is made up of 18 amino acids. With V trimmed by 0 bases and J by 3 bases, 10 bases remained unmatched. The CDR3 nucleotides are TGCGCCAGCAGTGAGTCTCGGGGACTAACGGGGGACACCGGGGAGCTGTTTTTT. Translated: CASSESRGLTGDTGELFF.

J is TRBJ2-4 and V is TRBV5-6, with D tentatively TRBD1 (6 bases). The CDR3 totals 17 residues. CDR1 is SGHDT and CDR2 is YYEEEE in the germline V gene. V was trimmed by 4 bases and J by 7 bases, leaving 24 bases between them. The CDR3 spells CASSPGLTQPRGNIQYF. The CDR3 coding sequence is TGTGCCAGCAGCCCGGGATTAACACAGCCAAGGGGGAACATTCAGTACTTC.

The chain has TRBV21-1 and TRBJ1-1. TRBV21-1 is a pseudogene segment. CDR3 length: 15 residues. The DNA of the CDR3 is TGTGCCAGCAGCAAAGAAAGGGGGGAGGCCACTGAAGCTTTCTTT. Protein product: CASSKERGEATEAFF.

CDR3 sequence: CASSRPGTYTYEQYF. CDR3 coding DNA: TGTGCCAGCAGCCGTCCCGGGACATATACCTACGAGCAGTACTTC. The J gene is TRBJ2-7, the V gene TRBV7-2, with D possibly TRBD1 on 6 matching bases. Per germline, CDR1 SGHTA and CDR2 FQGNSA. V was shortened by 5 bases and J by 2 bases, with 16 bases between the two germline ends. This CDR3 comprises 15 residues.

The J gene is TRBJ1-1, the V gene TRBV9, with 8 nucleotides matching TRBD1. Germline V gene lookup returns CDR1 SGDLS and CDR2 YYNGEE. Trimming took 0 bases from V and 3 from J; bases not matched to a gene: 4. The CDR3 runs 15 residues. The CDR3 nucleotides read TGTGCCAGCAGCGTAGAAGACAGGGGTTACACTGAAGCTTTCTTT. Translation gives CASSVEDRGYTEAFF.

V is TRBV29-1 and J is TRBJ2-3; 7 nucleotides line up with TRBD2. This CDR3 has 15 residues. Looked up from germline, CDR1 is SQVTM and CDR2 is ANQGSEA. Trimming took 6 bases from V and 6 from J; bases not matched to a gene: 15. Here the CDR3 reads CSVRGLASGGDTQYF. As DNA, the CDR3 is TGCAGCGTACGTGGCCTAGCTAGCGGTGGGGATACGCAGTATTTT.

The chain carries TRBV10-3 and TRBJ2-1; D gene unclear. Germline loops: CDR1 ENHRY, CDR2 SYGVKD. The length of the CDR3 is 14 residues. The germline V and J ends were trimmed by 10 bases and 1 base, with 14 bases remaining between them. CDR3 DNA sequence: TGTGCCACCTCCGAGGCTACTTCCTACAATGAGCAGTTCTTC. This translates into CATSEATSYNEQFF.

V is TRBV7-2 and J is TRBJ1-1; 7 nucleotides match TRBD1. CDR1 is SGHTA and CDR2 is FQGNSA in the germline V gene. V dropped 5 bases and J dropped 1; count of bases not matched to a gene: 4. This CDR3 has 14 residues. This CDR3 reads CASSAGQQNTEAFF. The CDR3 DNA sequence: TGTGCCAGCAGCGCGGGACAGCAGAACACTGAAGCTTTCTTT.

J is TRBJ2-3 and V is TRBV7-3; D is possibly TRBD2 (5 bases). From germline, CDR1 is SGHTA and CDR2 FQGTGA. This CDR3 has 15 residues. Between the trimmed V and J ends, which lost 3 bases and 2 bases, there was a span of 12 bases. CDR3 DNA sequence: TGTGCCAGCAGCTTGGGAGTGGAACCCACAGATACGCAGTATTTT. Translating it yields CASSLGVEPTDTQYF.